Following are 11 T cell receptor beta chains from one sample sequenced in a study of shared clonotypes between healthy human individuals. Method: immunoSEQ multiplex PCR; TCRdb's copy keeps in-frame clones and lacks some. The sample includes about 1 million clones, roughly 75% of them seen just once. The sequenced material came from memory CD4+ T cells sorted from blood. Subset in this sample: CD45RA-negative fraction. The receptors stem from a man aged 18 to 30 in good health.

This clone came up a few times. This rearrangement joins TRBV7-8 to TRBJ2-3, with D uncertain. Germline V CDR1 and CDR2: SGHVS, FQNEAQ. The V gene lost 1 base and the J gene lost 1 base, with 12 bases spanning the gap. The CDR3 spans 16 residues. CDR3 loop: CASSLGARRGTDTQYF. CDR3 DNA: TGTGCCAGCAGCTTAGGGGCTAGACGTGGCACAGATACGCAGTATTTT.

The chain links TRBV6-1 to TRBJ2-2, with TRBD1 matching 8 bases. V lost 7 bases and J lost 2; bases outside the gene matches: 6. Germline-derived CDR1 and CDR2 are MNHNS and SASEGT. The CDR3 length is 15 residues. CDR3 coding DNA: TGTGCCAGCACCAAGGGACAGGCAAACACCGGGGAGCTGTTTTTT. Encoded protein: CASTKGQANTGELFF.

The V and J genes are TRBV7-2 and TRBJ2-1; D call uncertain. Trimming took off 4 bases at V and 6 bases at J, with 10 bases between the two ends. Germline CDR1 SGHTA, CDR2 FQGNSA. CDR3 size: 13 residues. The CDR3 loop is CASSSLLANEQFF. CDR3 nucleotides: TGTGCCAGCAGCTCCCTTTTAGCCAATGAGCAGTTCTTC.

The chain couples TRBV19 to TRBJ1-5, with D unresolved. In germline, CDR1 is LNHDA, CDR2 SQIVND (reference sequence). The CDR3 is 13 amino acids. Trimming pared 5 bases from V and 10 bases from J, leaving 15 bases between. CDR3 DNA: TGTGCCAGTAGTGCCCAGGCTGAGAGCCCCCAGCATTTT. Translated: CASSAQAESPQHF.

This rearrangement joins TRBV11-2 to TRBJ1-5, with 7 bases aligning to TRBD1. This CDR3 contains 13 residues. The ends lost 5 bases at V and 4 bases at J; junction bases unmatched: 2. CDR1 is SGHAT, CDR2 FQNNGV, per germline. CDR3 loop: CASSPDRNQPQHF. In DNA form, the CDR3 reads TGTGCCAGCAGCCCGGACAGGAATCAGCCCCAGCATTTT.

V usage is TRBV30 and J usage is TRBJ2-3; D may be TRBD1 or TRBD2 (6 bases each). Germline CDR1 is GTSNPN and CDR2 is SVGIG (reference sequence). Trimming stripped 2 bases from V and 1 base from J, with 13 bases between. CDR3 size: 15 residues. CDR3 nucleotide sequence: TGTGCCTGGAGTCGAGGGGGGTCTGGCACAGATACGCAGTATTTT. It codes for CAWSRGGSGTDTQYF.

A single count supports this clone. This chain joins TRBV19 and TRBJ2-6; a weak D match, TRBD1 (5 bases). Trimming pared 8 bases from V and 8 bases from J, leaving 7 bases between. CDR3 length: 11 residues. CDR1 and CDR2 (germline): LNHDA, SQIVND (reference sequence). As DNA, the CDR3 is TGTGCCAGTGGACATTCCAACGTCCTGACTTTC. Translated, it gives CASGHSNVLTF.

This clone was counted a few times. The chain combines TRBV2 with TRBJ1-5; a weak D match, TRBD1 (5 bases). Germline assignment: CDR1 SNHLY and CDR2 FYNNEI. This CDR3 has 15 residues. Trimming pared 7 bases from V and 2 bases from J, leaving 15 bases between. The CDR3 reads CASTGQGLGNQPQHF. As DNA, the CDR3 is TGTGCCAGCACCGGGCAGGGTTTAGGCAATCAGCCCCAGCATTTT.

This rearrangement joins TRBV5-8 to TRBJ2-1, with 10 nucleotides matching TRBD1. The ends lost 4 bases at V and 3 bases at J; junction bases unmatched: 7. CDR1 SGHTS and CDR2 YDEGEE come from the germline V gene. The CDR3 length is 16 residues. CDR3 region: CASSGTRDRGYNEQFF. The CDR3 nucleotides read TGTGCCAGCAGCGGAACCCGGGACAGGGGCTACAATGAGCAGTTCTTC.

The V call is TRBV6-6, the J call TRBJ2-3; 7 nucleotides agree with TRBD2. V lost 6 bases and J lost 3; bases outside the gene matches: 9. Germline CDR1 MNHNY, CDR2 SVGAGI (reference sequence). The CDR3 sequence is 15 residues long. CDR3 in amino acids: CASSQERGNTDTQYF. In DNA form, the CDR3 reads TGTGCCAGCAGCCAGGAGCGGGGAAATACAGATACGCAGTATTTT.

The CDR3 sequence: CASSLRGGQGYGYTF. The CDR3 nucleotides read TGTGCCAGCAGTTTACGGGGGGGCCAAGGCTATGGCTACACCTTC. The chain is built from TRBV27 and TRBJ1-2; D perhaps matches TRBD1 (6 bases). With 2 bases removed from V and 4 bases from J, the gap between germline ends came to 14 bases. CDR3 length equals 15 residues. The germline V gene has CDR1 MNHEY and CDR2 SMNVEV (reference sequence).